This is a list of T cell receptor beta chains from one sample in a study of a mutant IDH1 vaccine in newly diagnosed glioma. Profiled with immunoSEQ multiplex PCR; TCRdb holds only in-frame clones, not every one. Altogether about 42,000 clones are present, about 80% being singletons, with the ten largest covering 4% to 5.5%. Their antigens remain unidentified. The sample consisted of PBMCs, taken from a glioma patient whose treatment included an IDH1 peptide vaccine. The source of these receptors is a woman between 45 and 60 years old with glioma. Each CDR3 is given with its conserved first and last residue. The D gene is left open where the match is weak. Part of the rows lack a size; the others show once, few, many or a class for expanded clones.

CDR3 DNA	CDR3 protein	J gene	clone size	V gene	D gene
TGTGCCAGCAGGGACTCCTACGAGCAGTACTTC	CASRDSYEQYF	TRBJ2-7	.	TRBV2	.
TGTGCCAGTAGTCCGGCGGGACGGCAAACCTACGAGCAGTACTTC	CASSPAGRQTYEQYF	TRBJ2-7	.	TRBV19	.
TGTGCCAGTAGTCCGGGACAGGGGTACACAGATACGCAGTATTTT	CASSPGQGYTDTQYF	TRBJ2-3	.	TRBV19	TRBD1
TGTGCCAGCAGAACGTTAGCGGGGGGGGTGAACGAGCAGTACTTC	CASRTLAGGVNEQYF	TRBJ2-7	.	TRBV5-4	TRBD2
TGTGCCAGCAGCCCCCACCTATCATATACTGAAGCTTTCTTT	CASSPHLSYTEAFF	TRBJ1-1	once	TRBV9	.
TGTGCCAGCAGTGACAGCATACTTAAAGCTTTCTTT	CASSDSILKAFF	TRBJ1-1	few	TRBV25-1	.
TGTGCCAGCAGTGGGACTAACGAAATTTACGAGCAGTACTTC	CASSGTNEIYEQYF	TRBJ2-7	.	TRBV6-1	.
TGTGCCAGCAGTGGGAGTTCAACTAATGAAAAACTGTTTTTT	CASSGSSTNEKLFF	TRBJ1-4	.	TRBV2	.
TGTGCCAGCAGCCCAGGCCAGGGCAATCAGCCCCAGCATTTT	CASSPGQGNQPQHF	TRBJ1-5	.	TRBV7-2	.
TGCGCCAGCAGGGACGGAGGGTACCAAGAGACCCAGTACTTC	CASRDGGYQETQYF	TRBJ2-5	.	TRBV5-1	.
TGTGCCAGCAGCTATGGACCGGGGGCGAACTACGAGCAGTACTTC	CASSYGPGANYEQYF	TRBJ2-7	few	TRBV5-6	.
TGTGCCAGAAGCTCGGAGGGTAGCGGGGGCGCAGATACGCAGTATTTT	CARSSEGSGGADTQYF	TRBJ2-3	.	TRBV5-3	TRBD2
TGCGCCAGCAACCTAGGGACAGGGATTTACAATGAGCAGTTCTTC	CASNLGTGIYNEQFF	TRBJ2-1	.	TRBV5-1	TRBD1
TGTGCCAGCAGCTTAGGCTCCATGGGGGGCCCCCACCAAGAGACCCAGTACTTC	CASSLGSMGGPHQETQYF	TRBJ2-5	.	TRBV11-1	.
TGTGCCAGTAGTGCCGAAGGGGACAGGGGGCGCGGGCTTCCTGGAAACACCATATATTTT	CASSAEGDRGRGLPGNTIYF	TRBJ1-3	.	TRBV19	TRBD1
TGTGCCAGCAGCGTAGAAGGGGCGAGAGCCGGGGAGCTGTTTTTT	CASSVEGARAGELFF	TRBJ2-2	.	TRBV9	.
TGTGCCAGGGACAGGCTTAACACCGGGGAGCTGTTTTTT	CARDRLNTGELFF	TRBJ2-2	.	TRBV30	TRBD1
TGTGCCGGGAACACTGAAGCTTTCTTT	CAGNTEAFF	TRBJ1-1	few	TRBV7-8	.
TGTGCCAGCAGCGCAAGCCTTAATGAAAAACTGTTTTTT	CASSASLNEKLFF	TRBJ1-4	.	TRBV9	.
TGTGCCAGTAAAGGGGACGGGAACTATGGCTACACCTTC	CASKGDGNYGYTF	TRBJ1-2	few	TRBV2	.
TGTGCCAGCAGACGGGGGACTGGAAACACCATATATTTT	CASRRGTGNTIYF	TRBJ1-3	once	TRBV6-6	.
TGTGCCAGCAGCTTACTGCAGGACAGGGCGGGTGAAAAACTGTTTTTT	CASSLLQDRAGEKLFF	TRBJ1-4	.	TRBV7-9	TRBD1
TGTGCCAGTAGTATGGTGCCGGGTCTGTATAATTCACCCCTCCACTTT	CASSMVPGLYNSPLHF	TRBJ1-6	.	TRBV19	.
TGTGCCAGCAGCCAAGGGAGCAATCAGCCCCAGCATTTT	CASSQGSNQPQHF	TRBJ1-5	few	TRBV9	.